Listed below are T cell receptor beta chains from one sample, sequenced in a study of memory CD4+ T cells and cytomegalovirus serostatus. The method was immunoSEQ multiplex PCR; TCRdb's version includes in-frame clones alone and lacks a portion of them. The sample contains 40,000 to 55,000 clones, under 80% of which appear only once. Sequencing used memory CD4+ T cells from blood. These receptors were obtained from an adult in good health and CMV-seronegative. Both conserved end residues are part of each CDR3. A D gene is named only where the DNA matches it firmly. Size is stated for part of the rows, as once, few or many counts, or as a class when the clone is expanded.

j_call clone_size d_call v_call cdr3_nt cdr3_aa
TRBJ1-4 . TRBD1 TRBV6-1 TGTGCCAGCAGTAAGAACAGGGGATTCATTGAAAAACTGTTTTTT CASSKNRGFIEKLFF
TRBJ1-2 . . TRBV9 TGTGCCAGCAGCGTATCCGGGGTCCCCACCTATGGCTACACCTTC CASSVSGVPTYGYTF
TRBJ2-6 few . TRBV14 TGTGCCAGCAGCCAAGTTTTTCAGGGACCTGGGGCCAACGTCCTGACTTTC CASSQVFQGPGANVLTF
TRBJ2-2 . . TRBV7-2 TGTGCCAGCAGCGGACGGCGGCGGGAGCTGTTTTTT CASSGRRRELFF
TRBJ2-1 . . TRBV6-1 TGTGCCAGCACCGCGGAGCTTAGCTCCTACAATGAGCAGTTCTTC CASTAELSSYNEQFF
TRBJ1-6 . . TRBV10-3 TGTGCCACTACGGGATCGACGGATAATTCACCCCTCCACTTT CATTGSTDNSPLHF
TRBJ2-5 . . TRBV11-2 TGTGCCAGCAGCAAGACAGTGATCGAGACCCAGTACTTC CASSKTVIETQYF
TRBJ2-7 . TRBD2 TRBV30 TGTGCCTGGAGGCCTAGCGGACCTTGGGAGCAGTACTTC CAWRPSGPWEQYF
TRBJ1-5 once . TRBV15 TGTGCCACCAGCAGAGATCGGGGTGGGCCCCAGCATTTT CATSRDRGGPQHF
TRBJ2-1 . TRBD1 TRBV19 TGTGCCAGTAGTACAAGACAGGGGGCGGTGTACGCTGAGCAGTTCTTC CASSTRQGAVYAEQFF
TRBJ2-1 . TRBD2 TRBV2 TGTGCCAGCAGTTGGACTAGCGGGAGGGTAGGGGGTGAGCAGTTCTTC CASSWTSGRVGGEQFF
TRBJ2-1 once . TRBV7-2 TGTGCCAGCAGCTCTACCACTCCCAATGAGCAGTTCTTC CASSSTTPNEQFF
TRBJ2-7 . . TRBV27 TGTGCCAGCAGTCTCAGGACTGAGAGCTCCTACGAGCAGTACTTC CASSLRTESSYEQYF
TRBJ1-1 . . TRBV5-1 TGCGCCAGCAGCCCGACTCCTGGGGGTACTGAAGCTTTCTTT CASSPTPGGTEAFF
TRBJ2-5 . . TRBV5-1 TGCGCCAGCAGCTTGGTGGTAGGAGAGACCCAGTACTTC CASSLVVGETQYF
TRBJ2-7 . . TRBV18 TGTGCCAGCTCCGGGCTAGAAGACGAGCAGTACTTC CASSGLEDEQYF
TRBJ2-7 . . TRBV14 TGTGCCAGCAGCCAAGCTCAGTTGTTCGAGCAGTACTTC CASSQAQLFEQYF
TRBJ2-2 . TRBD2 TRBV2 TGTGCCAGCAGTGACCTAGCGGGTGCCACCGGGGAGCTGTTTTTT CASSDLAGATGELFF
TRBJ2-7 . TRBD1 TRBV6-1 TGTGCCAGCAGTTGGGACAGCCGCTACGAGCAGTACTTC CASSWDSRYEQYF
TRBJ1-1 few . TRBV28 TGTGCCAGCGGGGGTTGGAACACTGAAGCTTTCTTT CASGGWNTEAFF
TRBJ1-6 . . TRBV2 TGTGCCAGCAGAAATCAGGGGTATAATTCACCCCTCCACTTT CASRNQGYNSPLHF
TRBJ1-6 once . TRBV5-1 TGCGCCAGCAGCTTTGAGGTTTCGTCCTCACCCCTCCACTTT CASSFEVSSSPLHF
TRBJ1-3 . . TRBV2 TGTGCCAGCAGCTTAATCAACTCTGGAAACACCATATATTTT CASSLINSGNTIYF
TRBJ1-1 few . TRBV7-9 TGTGCCAGCAGCCCAATAGGGACGGAGAACACTGAAGCTTTCTTT CASSPIGTENTEAFF
TRBJ1-2 . . TRBV6-1 TGTGCCAGCAGTGCGAGCTCCGCTAACTATGGCTACACCTTC CASSASSANYGYTF
TRBJ2-3 . TRBD2 TRBV7-3 TGTGCCAGCAGCTCCGGACTAGCGGGATTTGCAGATACGCAGTATTTT CASSSGLAGFADTQYF
TRBJ2-6 once TRBD1 TRBV28 TGTGCCAGCAGTTTGGGAAACAACAGGGGCCTGACTTTC CASSLGNNRGLTF
TRBJ2-1 . . TRBV28 TGTGCCAGCAGACCAAAAGGGAGCGTTTACAATGAGCAGTTCTTC CASRPKGSVYNEQFF
TRBJ2-7 . . TRBV7-9 TGTGCCAGCAGCTTAGAGGGGGTGGGCGAGCAGTACTTC CASSLEGVGEQYF
TRBJ2-7 . . TRBV11-2 TGTGCCAGCAGCTCCGGGGTGGCTCTGCAGTACTTC CASSSGVALQYF
TRBJ2-3 . . TRBV10-1 TGCGCCAGCAGTGCTCAGGGAACCGCAGATACGCAGTATTTT CASSAQGTADTQYF
TRBJ2-7 . . TRBV9 TGTGCCAGCAGCGGAGGATCGGGACATGGAAAGGTCTACGAGCAGTACTTC CASSGGSGHGKVYEQYF
TRBJ1-2 . . TRBV5-4 TGTGCCAGCAGCCGGCCAAAGGAAAACTATGGCTACACCTTC CASSRPKENYGYTF
TRBJ1-5 . . TRBV6-1 TGTGCCAGCAGTGAAATTTCGACAGGACTTAGCAATCAGCCCCAGCATTTT CASSEISTGLSNQPQHF
TRBJ1-5 once . TRBV27 TGTGCCAGCAGACCAACGACCCTGGGGGGCAATCAGCCCCAGCATTTT CASRPTTLGGNQPQHF
TRBJ2-2 . . TRBV7-9 TGTGCCAGCAGCTTGGGTGATACCGGGGAGCTGTTTTTT CASSLGDTGELFF